A selection of T cell receptor beta chains follows, all from one sample in a study of CXCR3-negative and CXCR3-positive naive CD8 T cells. TCRdb reprocessed the 5' RACE reads; each CDR3 protein has one entry and no DNA is given. In all, the sample yields about 130,000 distinct CDR3 sequences. Input material: naive CXCR3- CD8+ T cells from blood. The receptor set was obtained from a human donor in good health. Some clones in this sample may be carry-over from other donors' samples. Both conserved end residues are part of each CDR3.

>TRBJ2-7|14|TRBV20-1
CSAGPGRNTYEQYF
>TRBJ2-2|14|TRBV20-1
CSATDRDNTGELFF
>TRBJ2-7|17|TRBV5-1
CASSLNPEVGMGYEQYF
>TRBJ1-5|14|TRBV6-5
CASSPDFIYQPQHF
>TRBJ2-1|16|TRBV6-4
CASSDGRVPPYNEQFF
>TRBJ1-5|17|TRBV15
CATSSDRGGLGGQPQHF
>TRBJ2-6|15|TRBV7-9
CASSWDRAGANVLTF
>TRBJ2-2|16|TRBV3-1
CASTSTGTGNTGELFF
>TRBJ2-5|14|TRBV11-1
CASSLRQVQETQYF
>TRBJ2-1|15|TRBV11-2
CASSIGLAPSVEQFF
>TRBJ2-2|15|TRBV28
CASSLRTELAGELFF
>TRBJ2-1|14|TRBV28
CASSLLAGYNEQFF
>TRBJ1-3|15|TRBV27
CASSPDFPPGNTIYF
>TRBJ2-3|15|TRBV7-6
CASSPPGIGTDTQYF
>TRBJ2-3|15|TRBV5-1
CASSLELAYTDTQYF
>TRBJ2-5|14|TRBV7-2
CASSLDPAKETQYF